This TCR beta chain was identified during a study of OX40 agonist ivuxolimab in advanced cancers. Across the whole study: Patients received ivuxolimab, an agonistic anti-OX40 (CD134) antibody. Patients in the trial were receiving intravenous ivuxolimab every 2 weeks, at doses of 0.01 to 10 mg/kg.

Study results and limitations: The study observed clonal expansion of CD4+ and CD8+ blood T cells by week 6 at 0.1 to 3.0 mg/kg.

This clone was detected a few times. The antigen remains undetermined. Profiling relied on immunoSEQ multiplex PCR, and the TCRdb table lists in-frame clones only, not all of them. The sample records more than 45,000 clones, 65% to 85% being singletons. This specimen was CD4+ or CD8+ T cells sorted from blood, taken in a trial of the OX40 agonist ivuxolimab. The receptor comes from an adult with an advanced solid tumor such as melanoma, head and neck, liver or kidney cancer.

This CDR3 is CASSLSRDSYEKLFF. The DNA for the CDR3 is TGTGCCAGCAGTTTATCGAGGGACAGCTATGAAAAACTGTTTTTT. The chain couples TRBV27 to TRBJ1-4; 7 positions agree with TRBD1. CDR1 is MNHEY, CDR2 SMNVEV, per germline (reference sequence). V lost 0 bases to trimming and J lost 6 bases; unmatched junction nucleotides: 4. The CDR3 totals 15 residues.